The clone carrying this TCR beta chain was picked up many times. Its antigen remains unidentified. This beta chain is an unintended read in a library built for alpha chains; its size means little. This sample's time point: sample taken at primary tumor resection. V shed 5 bases and J 4 bases; nucleotides not matched to a gene: 15. The CDR3 is 18 residues long. CDR1 is SGHAT, CDR2 FQNNGV, per germline. This sample stems from a study of spatial heterogeneity in lung cancer. Whole-study context: Tumor regions showed TCR transcript counts that correlated strongly with a T cell module score from matched bulk RNA-seq.

General study results and limits: Tracking of tumor mutation counts was seen in expanded intratumoral alpha and beta TCR counts.

TCRdb fed the 5' RACE reads into MiXCR, producing one record per CDR3 protein. The sample lists 16,000 or so distinct CDR3 sequences; around 7.1% were seen once. The sequence was obtained from a female donor with early-stage non-small cell lung cancer. The chain carries TRBV11-2 and TRBJ2-5; 11 nucleotides line up with TRBD2. The material was lung tumor tissue, obtained at surgery. The CDR3 region has the DNA TGTGCCAGCAGCAAGGGGGCGCTAGCGGGGGGTCCCCTAGAGACCCAGTACTTC. This gives the protein CASSKGALAGGPLETQYF.